This T cell receptor (beta chain) was found in a study of early T cells in non-severe SARS-CoV-2 infection. For the study at large: Sequencing of unsorted whole blood was done on bulk RNA, leaving chains unpaired.

This clonotype has only a few counts. One entry per CDR3 protein, called by TCRdb with MiXCR from the 5' RACE reads. The sample yields tens of thousands of distinct CDR3 sequences, approximately 9% seen once. The origin of this receptor is an adult who was a healthcare worker with PCR-confirmed SARS-CoV-2 infection or an uninfected control (not recorded which). The sample was whole blood, taken at baseline.

The CDR3 spells CASSLFGGINTEAFF. The CDR3, as DNA: TGTGCCAGCAGCTTATTCGGTGGAATTAACACTGAAGCTTTCTTT. The chain couples TRBV7-8 to TRBJ1-1; D gene uncertain. Between the trimmed V and J ends, which lost 2 bases and 2 bases, there was a span of 12 bases. CDR1 SGHVS and CDR2 FQNEAQ come from the germline V gene. The CDR3 totals 15 residues.